These T cell receptor beta chains were read from a single sample in a study of T cells in localized non-small cell lung cancer. This table comes from immunoSEQ multiplex PCR, and its TCRdb copy is limited to in-frame clones, with some not included. The sample shows fewer than 40,000 clones, approximately 81% of them seen only once. Specimen: peripheral blood, collected before any cancer treatment. The receptors come from a male donor older than 55 with stage II squamous cell lung carcinoma. Each CDR3 is given with its conserved first and last residue. Fields, in order: clone size, D gene, CDR3 length, J gene, V gene, CDR3 DNA, CDR3 protein. A D gene is named only where the DNA matches it firmly. Where a row states a size, it is once, few, many or the class of an expanded clone; other rows omit it.

>.|TRBD1|17|TRBJ2-2|TRBV15
TGTGCCACCAGCAGGGCCCGGGACAGCCCATACACCGGGGAGCTGTTTTTT
CATSRARDSPYTGELFF
>.|TRBD2|15|TRBJ2-1|TRBV7-2
TGTGCCAGCAGCTTAGAGGGCGGGAGTTTCAGGGAGCAGTTCTTC
CASSLEGGSFREQFF
>.|TRBD1|15|TRBJ1-1|TRBV19
TGTGCCAGTAGTCCCAGGAGGACAGGGGGTACTGAAGCTTTCTTT
CASSPRRTGGTEAFF
>.|TRBD1|13|TRBJ2-5|TRBV10-3
TGTGCCATCAGAGGGGACAGCCAAGAGACCCAGTACTTC
CAIRGDSQETQYF
>.|TRBD1|15|TRBJ1-1|TRBV6-5
TGTGCCAGCAGCCTCGAGGACAGGGGTGGCACTGAAGCTTTCTTT
CASSLEDRGGTEAFF
>.|.|15|TRBJ2-1|TRBV18
TGTGCCAGCTCACCACGGGAGATTTTCTACAATGAGCAGTTCTTC
CASSPREIFYNEQFF
>once|.|16|TRBJ2-6|TRBV6-1
TGTGCCAGCAGTGAAGCGCTGGGGGTAGGGGCCAACGTCCTGACTTTC
CASSEALGVGANVLTF
>.|.|13|TRBJ2-5|TRBV2
TGTGCCAGCAGTCCCCAGTTGGGAGAGACCCAGTACTTC
CASSPQLGETQYF
>.|TRBD2|15|TRBJ2-2|TRBV13
TGTGCCAGCAGCCCCCGGGGGGATGGGACCGGGGAGCTGTTTTTT
CASSPRGDGTGELFF
>.|.|16|TRBJ2-7|TRBV6-1
TGTGCCAGCAGTGCGGTGGCGGGACAGTCTACCTACGAGCAGTACTTC
CASSAVAGQSTYEQYF
>.|.|12|TRBJ1-2|TRBV6-1
TGTGCCAGCATGTCTGGGTTCTATGGCTACACCTTC
CASMSGFYGYTF
>.|.|16|TRBJ2-5|TRBV6-1
TGTGCCAGCAGTGATCCAGGGAGGGGGAACCAAAAGACCCAGTACTTC
CASSDPGRGNQKTQYF
>many|.|17|TRBJ1-5|TRBV23-1
TGCGCCAGCACTCCCGACAGGCGGACGCGTAGCAATCAGCCCCAGCATTTT
CASTPDRRTRSNQPQHF
>.|.|16|TRBJ2-6|TRBV4-3
TGCGCCAGCAGCCAACTCCAGGGGTCAGGGGCCAACGTCCTGACTTTC
CASSQLQGSGANVLTF
>.|TRBD2|14|TRBJ2-2|TRBV10-3
TGTGCCACCACTAGTAGCGGGGGGACCGGGGAGCTGTTTTTT
CATTSSGGTGELFF
>few|.|14|TRBJ1-1|TRBV5-1
TGCGCCAGCAGCTTGGGGGGCTGGGACACTGAAGCTTTCTTT
CASSLGGWDTEAFF
>once|.|15|TRBJ1-1|TRBV30
TGTGCCTGGAGTGTAACCGGGACTGCAAACACTGAAGCTTTCTTT
CAWSVTGTANTEAFF
>.|TRBD1|14|TRBJ1-4|TRBV29-1
TGCAGCGTTCAAGGGGGCGCTGATAATGAAAAACTGTTTTTT
CSVQGGADNEKLFF
>.|TRBD1|15|TRBJ2-2|TRBV6-5
TGTGCCAGCAGTCCCGGGACAGGGGAGGCCGGGGAGCTGTTTTTT
CASSPGTGEAGELFF
>.|TRBD1|16|TRBJ1-6|TRBV5-6
TGTGCCAGCAGCTTAACTCCTGGACAGGATAATTCACCCCTCCACTTT
CASSLTPGQDNSPLHF
>.|.|15|TRBJ2-6|TRBV11-1
TGTGCCAGCAGCTTTGGTAGCTCTGGGGCCAACGTCCTGACTTTC
CASSFGSSGANVLTF
>once|.|14|TRBJ1-5|TRBV6-5
TGTGCCAGCAGTTACTCGTACCGCAATCAGCCCCAGCATTTT
CASSYSYRNQPQHF
>.|.|14|TRBJ1-5|TRBV19
TGTGCCAGTAGTATTGCCGGGTTCAATCAGCCCCAGCATTTT
CASSIAGFNQPQHF
>few|.|17|TRBJ2-3|TRBV7-9
TGTGCCAGCAGCTTAGAGGAGGGGGACAAGAGCACAGATACGCAGTATTTT
CASSLEEGDKSTDTQYF
>.|TRBD1|18|TRBJ2-6|TRBV7-3
TGTGCCAGCAGCTCTATCTCGGCAGGGGGCTTTGGGGCCAACGTCCTGACTTTC
CASSSISAGGFGANVLTF
>.|.|13|TRBJ2-7|TRBV5-1
TGCGCCAGCAGCTCTAGCCCCACCTACGAGCAGTACTTC
CASSSSPTYEQYF
>.|.|14|TRBJ2-7|TRBV28
TGTGCCAGCAGTTTAGCCAGGCCTTCCTACGAGCAGTACTTC
CASSLARPSYEQYF